This record concerns one TCR beta chain sequence. Its antigen is not identified. Additional DNA sequences in this sample encode the identical CDR3. The PCR employed 60 Vbeta primers together with 13 Jbeta primers. In the study's own analysis: An analysis performed later counted about 80 million unique TCR beta chains (roughly 11 million of them shared). Data came from immunoSEQ multiplex PCR; TCRdb stores just in-frame clones and leaves some out. V and J calls and clone size are given by that table; D and trimming were obtained from the DNA. The sample lists 200,000 or so clones, around 80% occurring once. The data belong to a study of cytomegalovirus exposure and HLA in healthy donors. Study-wide findings and caveats: Confirmation was obtained in vitro that a few CMV-associated chains are specific for CMV antigens. Later analysis demonstrated an association between a missense DCLRE1C variant and TCR beta V- and J-gene trimming. In a later analysis, parvovirus B19, influenza, CMV and Epstein-Barr virus appeared linked to several top co-occurrence clusters.

This CDR3 has 14 amino acids. Germline V gene lookup returns CDR1 SGDLS and CDR2 YYNGEE. The chain has TRBV9 and TRBJ2-2; 9 bases line up with TRBD2. The sequence derives from a young woman in good health and CMV-seropositive. Sequencing was performed on PBMCs. In DNA, the CDR3 is TGTGCAAGTTCAGGCGGGGGGGACACCGGGGAGCTGTTTTTT. Its translation: CASSGGGDTGELFF.